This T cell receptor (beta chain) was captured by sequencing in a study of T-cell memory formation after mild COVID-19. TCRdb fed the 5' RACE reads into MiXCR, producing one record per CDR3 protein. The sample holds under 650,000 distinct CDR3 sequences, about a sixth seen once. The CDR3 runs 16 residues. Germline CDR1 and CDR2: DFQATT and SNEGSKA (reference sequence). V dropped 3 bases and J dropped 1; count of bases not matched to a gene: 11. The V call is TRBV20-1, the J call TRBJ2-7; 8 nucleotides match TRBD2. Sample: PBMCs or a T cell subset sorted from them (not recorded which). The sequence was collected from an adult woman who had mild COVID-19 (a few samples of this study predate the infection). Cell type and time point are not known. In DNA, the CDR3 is TGCAGTGCTAGTCATGGACGAGCGGGGGAGTCCTACGAGCAGTACTTC. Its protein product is CSASHGRAGESYEQYF.